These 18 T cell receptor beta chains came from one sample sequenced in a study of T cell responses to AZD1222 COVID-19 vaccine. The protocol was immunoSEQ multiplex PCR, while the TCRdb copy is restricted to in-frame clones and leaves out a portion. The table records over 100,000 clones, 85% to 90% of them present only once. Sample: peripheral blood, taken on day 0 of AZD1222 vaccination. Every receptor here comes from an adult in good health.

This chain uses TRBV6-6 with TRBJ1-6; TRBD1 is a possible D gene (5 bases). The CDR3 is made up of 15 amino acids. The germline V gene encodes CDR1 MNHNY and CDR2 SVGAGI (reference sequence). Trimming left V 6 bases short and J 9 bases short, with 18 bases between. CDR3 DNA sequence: TGTGCCAGCAGACCACGGGACCCGGGAAGTTCACCCCTCCACTTT. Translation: CASRPRDPGSSPLHF.

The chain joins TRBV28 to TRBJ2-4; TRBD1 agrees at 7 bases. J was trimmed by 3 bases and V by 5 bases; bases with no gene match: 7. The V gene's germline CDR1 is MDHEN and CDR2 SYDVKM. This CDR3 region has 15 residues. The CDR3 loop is CASSREQGNKNIQYF. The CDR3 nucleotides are TGTGCCAGCAGTAGAGAACAGGGGAACAAAAACATTCAGTACTTC.

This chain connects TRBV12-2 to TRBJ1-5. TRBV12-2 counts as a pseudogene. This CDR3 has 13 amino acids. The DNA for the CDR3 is TGTGCAAGTCGCTTAGTTGGGAATCAGCCCCAGCATTTT. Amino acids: CASRLVGNQPQHF.

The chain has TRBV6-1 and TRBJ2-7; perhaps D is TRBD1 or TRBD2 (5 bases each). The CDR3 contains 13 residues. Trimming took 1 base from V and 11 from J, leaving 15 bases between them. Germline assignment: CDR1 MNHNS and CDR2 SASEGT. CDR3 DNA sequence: TGTGCCAGCAGTGAAGTGTTTCGGGTGGGGGAGTACTTC. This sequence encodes CASSEVFRVGEYF.

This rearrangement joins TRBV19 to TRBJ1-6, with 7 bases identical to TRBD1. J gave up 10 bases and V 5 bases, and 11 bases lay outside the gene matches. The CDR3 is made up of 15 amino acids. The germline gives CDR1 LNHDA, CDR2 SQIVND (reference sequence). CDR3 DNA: TGTGCCAGTAGTTCCAGGACAGGTACTGTCTCACCCCTCCACTTT. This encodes CASSSRTGTVSPLHF.

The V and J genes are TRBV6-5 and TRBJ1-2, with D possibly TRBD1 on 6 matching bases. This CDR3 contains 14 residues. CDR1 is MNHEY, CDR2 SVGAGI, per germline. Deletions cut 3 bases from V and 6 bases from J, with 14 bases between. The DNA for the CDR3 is TGTGCCAGCAGTTATATGGGGGGCGGTGATGGCTACACCTTC. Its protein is CASSYMGGGDGYTF.

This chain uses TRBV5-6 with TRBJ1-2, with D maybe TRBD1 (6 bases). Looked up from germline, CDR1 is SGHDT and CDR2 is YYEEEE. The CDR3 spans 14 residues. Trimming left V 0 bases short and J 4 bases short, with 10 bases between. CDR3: CASSLEPDSYGYTF. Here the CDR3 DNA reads TGTGCCAGCAGCTTGGAACCGGACAGCTATGGCTACACCTTC.

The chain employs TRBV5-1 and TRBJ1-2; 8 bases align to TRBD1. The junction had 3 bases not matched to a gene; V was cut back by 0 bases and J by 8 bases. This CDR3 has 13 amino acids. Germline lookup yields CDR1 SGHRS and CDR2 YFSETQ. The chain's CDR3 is CASSLEDRVGYTF. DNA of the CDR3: TGCGCCAGCAGCTTGGAGGACAGGGTAGGCTACACCTTC.

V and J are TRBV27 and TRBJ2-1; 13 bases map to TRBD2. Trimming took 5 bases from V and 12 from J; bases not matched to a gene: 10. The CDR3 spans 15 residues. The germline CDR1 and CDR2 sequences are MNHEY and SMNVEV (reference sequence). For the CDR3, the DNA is TGTGCCAGCAGTACGGCGACTAGCGGGGGGTCTCCGCAGTTCTTC. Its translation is CASSTATSGGSPQFF.

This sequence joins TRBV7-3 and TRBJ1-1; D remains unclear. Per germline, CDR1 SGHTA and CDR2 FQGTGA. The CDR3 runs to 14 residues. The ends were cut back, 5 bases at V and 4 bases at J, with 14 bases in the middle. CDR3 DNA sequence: TGTGCCAGCAGCCCCACACCGGCATCCACTGAAGCTTTCTTT. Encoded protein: CASSPTPASTEAFF.

In DNA form, the CDR3 reads TGTGCCAGCGCTAGGGGGGGGACAGCCATGAACACTGAAGCTTTCTTT. Its protein is CASARGGTAMNTEAFF. This rearrangement joins TRBV25-1 to TRBJ1-1; TRBD1 agrees at 7 bases. The CDR3 extends over 16 amino acids. V trimming: 8 bases; J trimming: 0 bases; junction bases outside the gene matches: 12. Looked up from germline, CDR1 is MGHDK and CDR2 is SYGVNS.

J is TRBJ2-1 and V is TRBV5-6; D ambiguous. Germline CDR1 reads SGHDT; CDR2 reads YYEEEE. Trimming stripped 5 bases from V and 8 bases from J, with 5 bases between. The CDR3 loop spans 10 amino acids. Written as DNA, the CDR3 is TGTGCCAGCAGGCCGGATGAGCAGTTCTTC. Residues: CASRPDEQFF.

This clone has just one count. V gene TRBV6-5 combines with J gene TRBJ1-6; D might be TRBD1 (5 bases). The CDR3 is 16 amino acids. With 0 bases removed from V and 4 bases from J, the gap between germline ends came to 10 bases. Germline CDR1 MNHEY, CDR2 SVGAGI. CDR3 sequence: CASSYSRQTYNSPLHF. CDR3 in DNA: TGTGCCAGCAGTTACTCCCGACAGACGTATAATTCACCCCTCCACTTT.

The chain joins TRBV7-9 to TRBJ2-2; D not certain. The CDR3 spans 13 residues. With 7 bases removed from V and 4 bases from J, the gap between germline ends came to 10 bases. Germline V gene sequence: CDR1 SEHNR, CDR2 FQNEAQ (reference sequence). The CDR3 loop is CASTYTGTGELFF. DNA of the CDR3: TGTGCCAGCACATATACGGGCACCGGGGAGCTGTTTTTT.

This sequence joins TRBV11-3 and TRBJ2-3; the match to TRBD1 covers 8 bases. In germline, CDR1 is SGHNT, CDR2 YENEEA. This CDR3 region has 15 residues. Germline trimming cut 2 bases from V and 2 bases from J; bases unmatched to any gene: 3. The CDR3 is CASSLQGAYTDTQYF. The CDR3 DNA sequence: TGTGCCAGCAGCTTACAGGGGGCTTACACAGATACGCAGTATTTT.

The CDR3 is CASSLAGQWGTEAFF. As DNA, the CDR3 is TGTGCCAGCAGCTTAGCGGGGCAGTGGGGCACTGAAGCTTTCTTT. This rearrangement joins TRBV11-2 to TRBJ1-1; the D gene is possibly TRBD1 (5 bases). The V end was cut by 1 base, the J end by 4 bases, with 13 bases between. CDR1 is SGHAT and CDR2 is FQNNGV in the germline V gene. This CDR3 has 15 residues.

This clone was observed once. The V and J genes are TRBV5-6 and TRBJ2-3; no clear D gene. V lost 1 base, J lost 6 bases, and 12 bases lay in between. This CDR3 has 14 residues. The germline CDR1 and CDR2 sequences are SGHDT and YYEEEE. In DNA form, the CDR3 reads TGTGCCAGCAGCTTGAGACTGCGGTCTGATACGCAGTATTTT. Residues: CASSLRLRSDTQYF.

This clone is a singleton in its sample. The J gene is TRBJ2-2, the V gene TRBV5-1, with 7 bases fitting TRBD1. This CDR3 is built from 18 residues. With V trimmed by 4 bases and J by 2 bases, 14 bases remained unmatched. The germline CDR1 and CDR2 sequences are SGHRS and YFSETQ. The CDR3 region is CASSPGTGARRNTGELFF. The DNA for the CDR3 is TGCGCCAGCAGCCCCGGCACAGGGGCTAGGCGAAACACCGGGGAGCTGTTTTTT.